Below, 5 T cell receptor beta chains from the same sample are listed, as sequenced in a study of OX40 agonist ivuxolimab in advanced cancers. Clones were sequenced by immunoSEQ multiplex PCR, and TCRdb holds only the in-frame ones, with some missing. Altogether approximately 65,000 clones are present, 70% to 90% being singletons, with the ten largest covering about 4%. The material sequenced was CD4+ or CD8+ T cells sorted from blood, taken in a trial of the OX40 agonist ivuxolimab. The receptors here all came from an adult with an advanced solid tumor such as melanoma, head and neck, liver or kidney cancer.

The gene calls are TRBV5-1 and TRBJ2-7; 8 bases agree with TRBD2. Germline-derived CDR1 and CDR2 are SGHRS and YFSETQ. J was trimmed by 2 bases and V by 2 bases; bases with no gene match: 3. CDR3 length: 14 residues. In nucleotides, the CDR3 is TGCGCCAGCAGCTTTTCGGGGGGGGCCTACGAGCAGTACTTC. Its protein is CASSFSGGAYEQYF. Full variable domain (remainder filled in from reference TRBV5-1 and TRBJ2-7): KAGVTQTPRYLIKTRGQQVTLSCSPISGHRSVSWYQQTPGQGLQFLFEYFSETQRNKGNFPGRFSGRQFSNSRSEMNVSTLELGDSALYLCASSFSGGAYEQYFGPGTRLTVT.

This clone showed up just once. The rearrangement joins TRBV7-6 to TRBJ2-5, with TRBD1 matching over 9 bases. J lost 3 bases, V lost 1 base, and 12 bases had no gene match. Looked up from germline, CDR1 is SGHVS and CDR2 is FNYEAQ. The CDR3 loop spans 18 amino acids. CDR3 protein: CASSLEAGTGMGEETQYF. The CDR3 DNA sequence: TGTGCCAGCAGCTTAGAGGCCGGGACAGGGATGGGGGAAGAGACCCAGTACTTC.

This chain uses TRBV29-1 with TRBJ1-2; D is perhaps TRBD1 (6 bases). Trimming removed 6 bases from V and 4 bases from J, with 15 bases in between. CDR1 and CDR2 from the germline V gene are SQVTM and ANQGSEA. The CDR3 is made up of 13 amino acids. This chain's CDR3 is CSVLRVGGYGYTF. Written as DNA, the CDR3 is TGCAGCGTCCTGCGGGTAGGGGGCTATGGCTACACCTTC.

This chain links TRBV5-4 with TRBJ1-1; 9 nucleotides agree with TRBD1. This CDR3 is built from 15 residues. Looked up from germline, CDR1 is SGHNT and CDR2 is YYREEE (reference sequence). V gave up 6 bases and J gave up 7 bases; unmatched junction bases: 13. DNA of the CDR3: TGTGCCAGCAACTCTCGAAACAGGGGGCGGTTTGAAGCTTTCTTT. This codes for CASNSRNRGRFEAFF.

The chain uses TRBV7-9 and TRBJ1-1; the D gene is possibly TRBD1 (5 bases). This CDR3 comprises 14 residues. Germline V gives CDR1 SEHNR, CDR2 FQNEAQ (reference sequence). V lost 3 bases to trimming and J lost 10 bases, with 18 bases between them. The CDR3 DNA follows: TGTGCCAGCAGCTTTGCCCAGGGCAGGGAAGGAGCTTTCTTT. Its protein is CASSFAQGREGAFF.